Sequencing of this TCR beta chain was carried out in a study of CD8+CD57+ T cells in acquired aplastic anemia. About the study: Sorted CD4+ and CD8+ cell DNA averaged around 3 ug.

CDR3 length equals 18 residues. Germline-derived CDR1 and CDR2 are SGHDN and FVKESK. The V and J ends lost 7 bases and 6 bases respectively, with 28 bases between them. The template for TCR beta VDJ and CDR3 sequence profiling was genomic DNA. Each CDR3 protein gets one entry after TCRdb re-called the reads with MiXCR. The data hold about 180,000 distinct CDR3 sequences, with 45% to 60% observed a single time. Patients selected for sequencing had displayed CD8+CD57+ cell expansion by flow cytometry. Each patient had severe acquired aplastic anemia. Sequenced material: sorted CD4+, CD8+, or CD8+CD57+ T cells (not recorded which) from PBMCs. The TCR was taken from a human donor with aplastic anemia. The chain couples TRBV14 to TRBJ1-5, with D possibly matching TRBD1 (5 bases). CDR3 coding DNA: TGTGCCAGCAACCTACCCCCGGGGGATCTCTTCGCCAGTCAGCCCCAGCATTTT. It encodes CASNLPPGDLFASQPQHF.